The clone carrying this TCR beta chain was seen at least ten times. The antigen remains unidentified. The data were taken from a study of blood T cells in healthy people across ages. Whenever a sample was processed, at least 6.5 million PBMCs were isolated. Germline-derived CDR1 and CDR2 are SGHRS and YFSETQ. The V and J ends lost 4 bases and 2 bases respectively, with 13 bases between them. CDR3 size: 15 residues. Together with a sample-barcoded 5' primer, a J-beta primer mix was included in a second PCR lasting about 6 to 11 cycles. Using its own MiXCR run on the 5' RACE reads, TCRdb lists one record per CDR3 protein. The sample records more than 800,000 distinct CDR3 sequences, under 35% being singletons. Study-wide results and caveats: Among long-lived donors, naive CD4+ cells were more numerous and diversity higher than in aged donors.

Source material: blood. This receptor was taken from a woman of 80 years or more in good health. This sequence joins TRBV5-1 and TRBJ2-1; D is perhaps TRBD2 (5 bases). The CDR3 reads CASSQNFGAYNEQFF. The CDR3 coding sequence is TGCGCCAGCAGCCAGAACTTCGGGGCCTACAATGAGCAGTTCTTC.